Only a few counts were recorded for the clone carrying this TCR beta chain. This entry belongs to a study of T cell changes during pregnancy in multiple sclerosis. Only in-frame clones appear in the TCRdb table, and some are missing; sequencing was by immunoSEQ multiplex PCR. Here the sample spans under 70,000 clones, roughly 91% being singletons. V lost 3 bases, J lost 1 base, and 16 bases lay in between. This CDR3 has 16 amino acids. CDR1 is SGDLS and CDR2 is YYNGEE in the germline V gene. This specimen consisted of peripheral blood, obtained in the third trimester of pregnancy. The origin of this receptor is a female donor in good health, enrolled as a control in a pregnancy study. This chain joins TRBV9 and TRBJ1-1, with D hard to call. Here the CDR3 reads CASSEGGLVGNTEAFF. CDR3 sequence (DNA): TGTGCCAGCAGCGAGGGCGGGCTGGTGGGGAACACTGAAGCTTTCTTT. Together with reference TRBV9 and TRBJ1-1, the CDR3 gives the full variable domain: DSGVTQTPKHLITATGQRVTLRCSPRSGDLSVYWYQQSLDQGLQFLIQYYNGEERAKGNILERFSAQQFPDLHSELNLSSLELGDSALYFCASSEGGLVGNTEAFFGQGTRLTVV.